The clone carrying this T cell receptor beta chain was recorded a few times. Antigen specificity is unknown. It was with unique molecular identifiers that the TCRbeta library was prepared. MiXCR, applied by TCRdb to the PCR reads, yields one record per CDR3 protein. The sample records 550,000 to 800,000 distinct CDR3 sequences, about an eighth being singletons. The entry originates in a study of T-cell reconstitution after alpha-beta-depleted transplantation in children. Overall study findings and caveats: Hyperexpanded clones declined; after one year, newly produced T cells mostly supplied diversity. By about two months after transplant, alpha-beta T cells reportedly arose from several hundred graft clones that had expanded.

The CDR3 contains 13 residues. V was clipped by 6 bases and J by 4 bases, with 13 bases between them. Germline CDR1 is SQVTM and CDR2 is ANQGSEA. The TCR was taken from a girl under 10 years old with congenital amegakaryocytic thrombocytopenia, due to receive a stem cell transplant. The chain is built from TRBV29-1 and TRBJ1-3; D gene uncertain. The source material was PBMCs, sampled before TCRalphabeta/CD19-depleted stem cell transplant. The CDR3 bases are TGCAGCGTGGCCGGTGGGTACGGAAACACCATATATTTT. It encodes CSVAGGYGNTIYF. Combining the CDR3 with reference TRBV29-1 and TRBJ1-3 gives the whole variable domain SAVISQKPSRDICQRGTSLTIQCQVDSQVTMMFWYRQQPGQSLTLIATANQGSEATYESGFVIDKFPISRPNLTFSTLTVSNMSPEDSSIYLCSVAGGYGNTIYFGEGSWLTVV.